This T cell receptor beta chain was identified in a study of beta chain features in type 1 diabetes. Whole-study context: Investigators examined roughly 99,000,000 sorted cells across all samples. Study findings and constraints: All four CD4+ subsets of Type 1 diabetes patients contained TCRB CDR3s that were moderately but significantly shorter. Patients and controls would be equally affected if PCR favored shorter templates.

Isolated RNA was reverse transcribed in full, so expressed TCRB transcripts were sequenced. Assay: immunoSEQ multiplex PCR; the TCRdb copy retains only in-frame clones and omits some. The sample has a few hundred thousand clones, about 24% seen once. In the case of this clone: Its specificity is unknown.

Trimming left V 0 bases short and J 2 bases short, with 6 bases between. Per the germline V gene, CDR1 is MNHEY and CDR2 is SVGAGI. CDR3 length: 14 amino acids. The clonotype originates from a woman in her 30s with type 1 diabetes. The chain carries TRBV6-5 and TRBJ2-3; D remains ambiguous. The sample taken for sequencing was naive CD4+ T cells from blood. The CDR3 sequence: CASSYSHFTDTQYF. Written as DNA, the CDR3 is TGTGCCAGCAGTTACTCCCACTTCACAGATACGCAGTATTTT.